The TCR beta chain described here comes from a study of CD8+ T cells in alopecia areata. About the study: Treatment of the treated patients consisted of oral tofacitinib, 5 to 10 mg twice daily.

Whole-study results and caveats: Sharing of TCR sequences between patients (possibly for HLA-related reasons) was less clear than in mice.

CDR1 is SGHRS and CDR2 is YFSETQ in the germline V gene. The CDR3 length is 15 residues. V was clipped by 0 bases and J by 0 bases, with 9 bases between them. cDNA reverse transcribed from extracted RNA served as the sequencing template. Sequencing used immunoSEQ multiplex PCR; TCRdb keeps in-frame clones, though not all of them. The table shows fewer than 8,000 clones, with 64% occurring only once. Note on this clone: Its antigen is not identified.

Treatment of the sample: oral pan-JAK inhibitor, 5-10 mg twice daily. Alopecia areata patients provided lesional scalp punch biopsies and peripheral blood, both collected for the study. Here the sequenced sample was skin, taken at week 4, from a patient treated with tofacitinib. The chain is built from TRBV5-1 and TRBJ1-1; weak D call: TRBD1 (5 bases). The TCR sequence derives from a human donor with alopecia areata. The CDR3 loop reads CASSLDRQLNTEAFF. The CDR3 region has the DNA TGCGCCAGCAGCTTGGATAGACAGCTGAACACTGAAGCTTTCTTT.